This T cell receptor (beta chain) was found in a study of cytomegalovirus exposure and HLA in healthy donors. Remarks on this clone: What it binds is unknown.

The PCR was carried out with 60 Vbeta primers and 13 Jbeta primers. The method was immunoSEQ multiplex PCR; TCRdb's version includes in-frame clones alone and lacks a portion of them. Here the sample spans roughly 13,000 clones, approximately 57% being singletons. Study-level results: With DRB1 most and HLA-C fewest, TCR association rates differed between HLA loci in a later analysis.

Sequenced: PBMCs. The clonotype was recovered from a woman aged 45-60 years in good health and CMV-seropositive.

CDR3 amino acids: CASSLAPFWWREANEQFF. Written as DNA, the CDR3 is TGTGCCAGCAGCTTAGCGCCCTTCTGGTGGCGGGAGGCCAATGAGCAGTTCTTC. The J gene is TRBJ2-1, the V gene TRBV7-2; 8 bases agree with TRBD2. The V gene end was trimmed by 0 bases and the J gene end by 6 bases; junction bases not matched to a gene: 13. The germline gives CDR1 SGHTA, CDR2 FQGNSA. CDR3 length: 18 residues.